The sequence of this TCR beta chain was determined in a study of CXCR3-negative and CXCR3-positive naive CD8 T cells. Study as a whole: The total count of TRB reads reached around 140 million, and each library contributed about 1.5 +/- 0.3 million.

Study-level findings and limits: Naive cells that were CXCR3-positive had more hydrophobic TRB CDR3s (compared with CXCR3-negative naive cells). Fresh PBMCs went into most assays, and CXCR3 expression partly declined after cryopreservation. With respect to TRBV-TRBJ usage, naive CXCR3-negative and CXCR3-positive cells were similar; memory differed.

A word on this clonotype: Its antigen is unknown.

Every subset of CD8+ T cells was sorted in triplicate at 300,000 cells each. The TRB cDNA libraries were prepared by 5' RACE with UMI labels. TCRdb reprocessed the 5' RACE reads and keeps a single row for each CDR3 protein, giving no DNA. Its table lists under 75,000 distinct CDR3 sequences. The CDR3 has 12 residues. From germline, CDR1 is DFQATT and CDR2 SNEGSKA (reference sequence). The sequence was collected from a human donor in good health. Some clones in this sample may be carry-over from other donors' samples. Sequenced material: naive CXCR3+ CD8+ T cells from blood. Subset of the sample: CD45RO-CCR7+CD27+CD95- naive CD8+ T cells expressing CXCR3 (TNR3+). The gene calls are TRBV20-1 and TRBJ1-1. The CDR3 sequence is CSATISDTEAFF.